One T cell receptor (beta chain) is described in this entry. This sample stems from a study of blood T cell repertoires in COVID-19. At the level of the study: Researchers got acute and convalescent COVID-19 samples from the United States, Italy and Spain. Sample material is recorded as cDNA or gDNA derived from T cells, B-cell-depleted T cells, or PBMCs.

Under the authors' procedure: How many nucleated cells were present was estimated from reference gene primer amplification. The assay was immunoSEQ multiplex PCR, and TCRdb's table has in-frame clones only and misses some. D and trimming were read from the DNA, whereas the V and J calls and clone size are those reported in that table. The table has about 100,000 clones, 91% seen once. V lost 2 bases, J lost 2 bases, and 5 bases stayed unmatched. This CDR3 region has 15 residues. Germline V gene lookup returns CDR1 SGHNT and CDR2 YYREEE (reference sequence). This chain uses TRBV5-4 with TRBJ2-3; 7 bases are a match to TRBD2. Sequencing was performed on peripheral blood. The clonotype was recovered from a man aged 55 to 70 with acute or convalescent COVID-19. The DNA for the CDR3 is TGTGCCAGCAGCTTAACTAGCGACACCACAGATACGCAGTATTTT. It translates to CASSLTSDTTDTQYF.